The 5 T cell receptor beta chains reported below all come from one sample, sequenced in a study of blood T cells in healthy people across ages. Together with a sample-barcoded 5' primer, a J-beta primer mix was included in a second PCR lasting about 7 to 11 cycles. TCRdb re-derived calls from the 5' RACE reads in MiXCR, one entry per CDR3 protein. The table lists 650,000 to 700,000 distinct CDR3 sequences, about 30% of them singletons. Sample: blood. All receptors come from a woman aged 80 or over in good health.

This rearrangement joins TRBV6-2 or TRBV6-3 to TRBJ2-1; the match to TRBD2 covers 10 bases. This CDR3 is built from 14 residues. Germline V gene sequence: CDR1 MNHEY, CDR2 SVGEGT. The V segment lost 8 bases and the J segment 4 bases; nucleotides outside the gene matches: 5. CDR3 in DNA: TGTGCCAGCGGACTAGCGGCCAGTTACAATGAGCAGTTCTTC. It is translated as CASGLAASYNEQFF.

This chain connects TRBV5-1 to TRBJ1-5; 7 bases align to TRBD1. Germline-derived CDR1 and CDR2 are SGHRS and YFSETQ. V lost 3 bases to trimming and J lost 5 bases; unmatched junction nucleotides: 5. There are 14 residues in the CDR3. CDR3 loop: CASSWGQGDQPQHF. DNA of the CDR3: TGCGCCAGCAGCTGGGGTCAGGGGGATCAGCCCCAGCATTTT. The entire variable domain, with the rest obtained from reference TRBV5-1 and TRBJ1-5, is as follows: KAGVTQTPRYLIKTRGQQVTLSCSPISGHRSVSWYQQTPGQGLQFLFEYFSETQRNKGNFPGRFSGRQFSNSRSEMNVSTLELGDSALYLCASSWGQGDQPQHFGDGTRLSIL.

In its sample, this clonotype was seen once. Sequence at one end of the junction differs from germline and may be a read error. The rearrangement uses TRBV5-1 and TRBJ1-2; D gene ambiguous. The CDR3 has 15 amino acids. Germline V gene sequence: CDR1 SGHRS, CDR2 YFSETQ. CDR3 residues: CTSSLVSTGEGGYTF. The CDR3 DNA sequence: TGCACCAGCAGCTTGGTATCTACTGGAGAGGGTGGCTACACCTTC.

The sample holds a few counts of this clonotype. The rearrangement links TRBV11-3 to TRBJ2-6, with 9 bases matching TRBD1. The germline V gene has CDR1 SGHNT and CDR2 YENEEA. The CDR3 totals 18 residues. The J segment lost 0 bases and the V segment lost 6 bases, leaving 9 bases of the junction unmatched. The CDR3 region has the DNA TGTGCCAGCAGTCACTCCGGGACAGGGTACTCTGGGGCCAACGTCCTGACTTTC. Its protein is CASSHSGTGYSGANVLTF.

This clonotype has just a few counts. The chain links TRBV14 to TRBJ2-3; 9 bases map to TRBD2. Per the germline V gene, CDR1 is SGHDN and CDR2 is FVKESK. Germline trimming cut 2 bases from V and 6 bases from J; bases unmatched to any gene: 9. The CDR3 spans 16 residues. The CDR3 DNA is TGTGCCAGCAGCCAACGACTAGCGGACCGCGGGGATACGCAGTATTTT. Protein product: CASSQRLADRGDTQYF.